This T cell receptor (beta chain) was identified in a study of human T cells and chemical hapten exposure. Whole-study context: Mainly, slight library volume differences in the pool made TCR yields vary. Study-wide results and limits: Expanded TCR sets contained significantly more large CDR3 similarity clusters than controls.

Concerning this clonotype itself: Antigen specificity is unknown.

The library labeled individual cDNA molecules by adding unique molecular identifiers to them. In the original processing: Sample-level TCR yields exhibited a median of 95,638, with a range of roughly 20,000 to 750,000. A single record per CDR3 protein comes from TCRdb applying MiXCR to the RACE reads. Here the V and J calls rest on TCRdb's processing, not on the authors' analysis. The data show about 120,000 distinct CDR3 sequences, 9% to 14% seen once. From germline, CDR1 is SEHNR and CDR2 FQNEAQ (reference sequence). This CDR3 contains 13 residues. The ends were cut back, 3 bases at V and 5 bases at J, with 9 bases in the middle. Time point meaning: patch test 1, 2 weeks after DPC sensitization. Treatment described: therapeutic diphenylcyclopropenone sensitization with weekly scalp DPC.

The clonotype was recovered from a woman in her forties or fifties with alopecia areata. Some clones in this sample may be carry-over from other donors' samples. Sequenced material: whole blood, taken in connection with sensitization to the hapten diphenylcyclopropenone (DPC). The V call is TRBV7-9, the J call TRBJ2-3; D gene unclear. The CDR3 nucleotides read TGTGCCAGCAGCTTGGATGAGCTAGATACGCAGTATTTT. This sequence encodes CASSLDELDTQYF.